This T cell receptor beta chain was documented in a study of cytotoxic CD8 clonotypes in ibrutinib-treated CLL. Study summary: Partial response occurred in some 25 patients and complete response in 2; at median approximately 65 months, approximately 14 remained remitted and approximately twelve progressed. Sequenced samples delivered averages of 270,000 or so productive templates and tens of thousands of productive rearrangements.

The method was immunoSEQ multiplex PCR; TCRdb's version includes in-frame clones alone and lacks a portion of them. The sample lists approximately 130,000 clones; 80% to 90% were seen once. This CDR3 is 15 amino acids long. Trimming pared 0 bases from V and 4 bases from J, leaving 9 bases between. Per germline, CDR1 MNHEY and CDR2 SMNVEV (reference sequence). A word on this clone: What it binds is not known.

Study-wide findings and caveats: Collection times varied between progressing and sustained-remission patients. Shared public clonotypes were rare, and on treatment they either got smaller or stayed the same.

This specimen was PBMCs, taken after 24 months of ibrutinib treatment. The chain recombines TRBV27 with TRBJ1-4; D is possibly TRBD1 (5 bases). The source of this sequence is a human donor with chronic lymphocytic leukemia. The CDR3: CASSLSFQGNEKLFF. As DNA, the CDR3 is TGTGCCAGCAGTTTATCGTTCCAGGGTAATGAAAAACTGTTTTTT.